These 2 T cell receptor beta chains were all obtained from the same sample, sequenced in a study of T cell responses to AZD1222 COVID-19 vaccine. TCRdb's table, derived via immunoSEQ multiplex PCR, lists solely in-frame clones and lacks some. The data show some 120,000 clones, about 90% seen once. Sequencing used peripheral blood, obtained on day 0 of MenACWY control vaccination. The receptors come from an adult in good health.

The J gene is TRBJ2-7, the V gene TRBV28; D not certain. The CDR3 has 13 amino acids. The germline CDR1 and CDR2 sequences are MDHEN and SYDVKM. Between the trimmed V and J ends, which lost 6 bases and 0 bases, there was a span of 9 bases. The CDR3 DNA reads TGTGCCAGCAGCTTACACTTCTCCTACGAGCAGTACTTC. Protein product: CASSLHFSYEQYF.

The rearrangement uses TRBV21-1 and TRBJ2-7; the D segment call TRBD2 is taken from the table without a DNA check. TRBV21-1 is listed as a pseudogene. The length of the CDR3 is 14 residues. The CDR3, as DNA: TGTGCCAGCAGCAAAGTGCCAGCGACCTACGAGCAGTACTTC. It yields the protein CASSKVPATYEQYF.